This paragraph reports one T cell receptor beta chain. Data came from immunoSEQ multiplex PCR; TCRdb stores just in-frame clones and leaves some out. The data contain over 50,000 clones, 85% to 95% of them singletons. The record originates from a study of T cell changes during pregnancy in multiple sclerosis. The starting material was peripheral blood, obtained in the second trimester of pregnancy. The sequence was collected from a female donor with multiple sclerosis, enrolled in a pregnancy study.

CDR3 DNA: TGCAGCGCCGAGCGGGAGTCCTACAATGAGCAGTTCTTC. Amino acids: CSAERESYNEQFF. The V gene is TRBV29-1, the J gene TRBJ2-1; 8 positions match TRBD2. The CDR3 consists of 13 residues. Trimming removed 7 bases from V and 1 base from J; junction bases left unmatched: 3. In germline, CDR1 is SQVTM, CDR2 ANQGSEA.